The 3 T cell receptor beta chains in this list originate from one sample, sequenced in a study of blood T cell repertoires in COVID-19 (dated by TCRdb to about 2020). Library construction relied on the immunoSEQ multiplex PCR assay. TCRdb provides this immuneACCESS table in a form limited to in-frame rearrangements. Some clones are lacking; in checked studies, under half of them reflect an unresolved V gene, and why the rest are absent is not known. Here the sample has 55,000 to 80,000 clones; about 83% occur a single time. The top ten clonotypes cover roughly 6% of the sample. Sequenced material: peripheral blood. The receptors originated from a human donor in a cohort sampled during active COVID-19.

V usage is TRBV6-7 and J usage is TRBJ1-1, with 9 bases fitting TRBD1. Being an ORF, TRBV6-7 has a function that is uncertain. This CDR3 has 17 amino acids. V gave up 5 bases and J gave up 1 base; unmatched junction bases: 11. Here the CDR3 DNA reads TGTGCCAGCAGTCTCCGGGACAGGGCGAGCCCGAACACTGAAGCTTTCTTT. Residues: CASSLRDRASPNTEAFF.

The V gene is TRBV10-3, the J gene TRBJ2-7; TRBD1 aligns across 10 bases. In germline, CDR1 is ENHRY, CDR2 SYGVKD. This CDR3 spans 14 amino acids. Losses at the gene ends were 9 bases for V and 3 bases for J; bases not matched to a gene: 8. The CDR3 loop reads CAISPGQGLYEQYF. As DNA, the CDR3 is TGTGCCATTTCTCCGGGACAGGGGCTCTACGAGCAGTACTTC.

The gene calls are TRBV6-1 and TRBJ1-2, with D perhaps TRBD1 (5 bases). CDR1 is MNHNS, CDR2 SASEGT, per germline. The CDR3 extends over 13 amino acids. The V end was cut by 2 bases, the J end by 6 bases, with 10 bases between. CDR3 protein: CASSETGRDGYTF. The CDR3 DNA reads TGTGCCAGCAGTGAAACAGGACGAGATGGCTACACCTTC.